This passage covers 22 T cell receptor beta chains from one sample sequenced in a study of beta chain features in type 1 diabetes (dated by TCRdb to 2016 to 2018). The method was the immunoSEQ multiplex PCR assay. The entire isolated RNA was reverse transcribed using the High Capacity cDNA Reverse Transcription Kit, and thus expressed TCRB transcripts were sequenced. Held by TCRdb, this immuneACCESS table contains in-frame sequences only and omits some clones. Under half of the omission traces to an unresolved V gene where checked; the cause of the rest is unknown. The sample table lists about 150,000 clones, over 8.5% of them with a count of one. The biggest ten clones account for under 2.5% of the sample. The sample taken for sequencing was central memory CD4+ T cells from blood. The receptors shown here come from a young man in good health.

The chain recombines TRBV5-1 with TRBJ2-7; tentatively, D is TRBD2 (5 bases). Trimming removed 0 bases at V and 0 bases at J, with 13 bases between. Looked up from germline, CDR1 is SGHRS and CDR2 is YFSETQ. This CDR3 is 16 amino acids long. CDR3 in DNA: TGCGCCAGCAGCTTGGCCCCGGGAACAGACTCCTACGAGCAGTACTTC. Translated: CASSLAPGTDSYEQYF.

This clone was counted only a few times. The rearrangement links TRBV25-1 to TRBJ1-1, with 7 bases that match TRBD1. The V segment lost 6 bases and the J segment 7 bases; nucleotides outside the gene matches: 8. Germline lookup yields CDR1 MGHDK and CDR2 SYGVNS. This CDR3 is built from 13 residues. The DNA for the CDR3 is TGTGCCAGCAGAAGACCGGGACAGCTTGAAGCTTTCTTT. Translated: CASRRPGQLEAFF.

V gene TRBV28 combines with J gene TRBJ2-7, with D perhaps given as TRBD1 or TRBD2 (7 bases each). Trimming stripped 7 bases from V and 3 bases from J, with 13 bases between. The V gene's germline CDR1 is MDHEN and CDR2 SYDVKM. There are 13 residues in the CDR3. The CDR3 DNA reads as TGTGCCAGCAAGGGAGGGGGCAACTACGAGCAGTACTTC. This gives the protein CASKGGGNYEQYF.

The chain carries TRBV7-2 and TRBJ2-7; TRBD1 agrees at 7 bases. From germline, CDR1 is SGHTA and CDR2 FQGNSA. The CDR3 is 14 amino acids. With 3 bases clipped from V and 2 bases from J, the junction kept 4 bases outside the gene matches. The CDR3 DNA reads TGTGCCAGCAGCTTTAGGGGGCTTGCCTACGAGCAGTACTTC. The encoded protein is CASSFRGLAYEQYF.

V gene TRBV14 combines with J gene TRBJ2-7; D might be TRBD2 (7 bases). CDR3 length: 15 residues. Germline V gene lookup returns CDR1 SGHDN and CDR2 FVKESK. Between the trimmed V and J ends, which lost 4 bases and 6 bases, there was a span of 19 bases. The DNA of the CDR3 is TGTGCCAGCAGCCTCAGAGGGCAGGGGAGGGCCGAGCAGTACTTC. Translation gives CASSLRGQGRAEQYF.

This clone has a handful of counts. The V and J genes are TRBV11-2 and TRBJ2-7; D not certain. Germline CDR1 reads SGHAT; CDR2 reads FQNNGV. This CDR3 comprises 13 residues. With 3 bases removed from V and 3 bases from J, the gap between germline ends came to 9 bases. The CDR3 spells CASSLALNYEQYF. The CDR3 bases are TGTGCCAGCAGCTTGGCACTGAACTACGAGCAGTACTTC.

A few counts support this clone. CDR3 DNA: TGTGCCAGCAAGGATAATAGCGGGACCGGCACAGATACGCAGTATTTT. Its protein is CASKDNSGTGTDTQYF. This sequence joins TRBV28 and TRBJ2-3; TRBD2 agrees at 8 bases. The V and J ends lost 7 bases and 1 base, in that order; junction bases with no gene match: 10. This CDR3 has 16 amino acids. The V gene's germline CDR1 is MDHEN and CDR2 SYDVKM.

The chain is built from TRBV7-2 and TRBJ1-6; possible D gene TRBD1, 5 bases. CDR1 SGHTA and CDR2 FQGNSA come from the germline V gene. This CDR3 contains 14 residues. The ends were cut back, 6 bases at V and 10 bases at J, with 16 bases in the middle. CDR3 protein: CASRASRGASPLHF. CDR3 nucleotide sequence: TGTGCCAGCAGGGCGAGCCGGGGCGCCTCACCCCTCCACTTT.

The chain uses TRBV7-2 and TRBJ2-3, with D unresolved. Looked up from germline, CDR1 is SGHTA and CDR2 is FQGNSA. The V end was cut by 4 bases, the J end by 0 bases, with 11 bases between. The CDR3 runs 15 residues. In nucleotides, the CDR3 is TGTGCCAGCAGCTCCCAAGGGAAAAGCACAGATACGCAGTATTTT. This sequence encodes CASSSQGKSTDTQYF.

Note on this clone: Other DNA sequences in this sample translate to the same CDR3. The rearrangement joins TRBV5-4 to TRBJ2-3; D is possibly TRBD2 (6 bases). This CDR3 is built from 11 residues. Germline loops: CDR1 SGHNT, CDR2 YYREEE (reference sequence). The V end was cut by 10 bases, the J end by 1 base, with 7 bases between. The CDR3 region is CAWGGTDTQYF. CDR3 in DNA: TGTGCCTGGGGGGGCACAGATACGCAGTATTTT.

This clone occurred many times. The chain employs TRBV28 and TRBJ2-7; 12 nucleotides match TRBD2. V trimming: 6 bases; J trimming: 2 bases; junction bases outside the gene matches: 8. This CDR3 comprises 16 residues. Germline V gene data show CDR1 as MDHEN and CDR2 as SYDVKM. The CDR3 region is CASRPTSGRPTYEQYF. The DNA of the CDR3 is TGTGCCAGCAGGCCTACTAGCGGGAGGCCGACCTACGAGCAGTACTTC.

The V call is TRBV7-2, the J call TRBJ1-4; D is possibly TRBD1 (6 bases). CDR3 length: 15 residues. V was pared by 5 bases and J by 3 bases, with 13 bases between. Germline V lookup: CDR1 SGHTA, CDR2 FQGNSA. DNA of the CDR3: TGTGCCAGCAGCACAACAGGGCGGTCTAATGAAAAACTGTTTTTT. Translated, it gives CASSTTGRSNEKLFF. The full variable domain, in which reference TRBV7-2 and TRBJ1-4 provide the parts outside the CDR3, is GAGVSQSPSNKVTEKGKDVELRCDPISGHTALYWYRQSLGQGLEFLIYFQGNSAPDKSGLPSDRFSAERTGGSVSTLTIQRTQQEDSAVYLCASSTTGRSNEKLFFGSGTQLSVL.

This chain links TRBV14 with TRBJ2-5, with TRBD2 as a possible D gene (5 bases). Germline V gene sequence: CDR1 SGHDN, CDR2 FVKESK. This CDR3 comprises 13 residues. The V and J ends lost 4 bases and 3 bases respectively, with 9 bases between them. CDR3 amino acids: CASSRGYKETQYF. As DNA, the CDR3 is TGTGCCAGCAGCCGAGGGTACAAAGAGACCCAGTACTTC.

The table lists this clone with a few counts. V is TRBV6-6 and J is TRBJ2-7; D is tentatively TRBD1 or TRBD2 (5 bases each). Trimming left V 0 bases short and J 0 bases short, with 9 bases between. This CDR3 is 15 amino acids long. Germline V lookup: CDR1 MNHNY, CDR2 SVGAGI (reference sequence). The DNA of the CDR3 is TGTGCCAGCAGTTACTCGGCAGGGAGCTCCTACGAGCAGTACTTC. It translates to CASSYSAGSSYEQYF.

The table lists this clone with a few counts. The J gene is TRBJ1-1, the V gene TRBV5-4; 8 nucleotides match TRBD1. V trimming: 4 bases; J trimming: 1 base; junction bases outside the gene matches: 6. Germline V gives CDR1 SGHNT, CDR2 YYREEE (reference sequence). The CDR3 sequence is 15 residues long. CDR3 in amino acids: CASSPRQGRNTEAFF. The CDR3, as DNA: TGTGCCAGCAGCCCCCGACAGGGGCGGAACACTGAAGCTTTCTTT.

DNA of the CDR3: TGTGCCAGCAGCTCCCTAATGGGACAGGGAGATTCACCCCTCCACTTT. Amino acids: CASSSLMGQGDSPLHF. This chain joins TRBV5-6 and TRBJ1-6; 9 nucleotides align to TRBD1. Germline loops: CDR1 SGHDT, CDR2 YYEEEE. The CDR3 runs to 16 residues. V lost 3 bases and J lost 8; bases outside the gene matches: 9.

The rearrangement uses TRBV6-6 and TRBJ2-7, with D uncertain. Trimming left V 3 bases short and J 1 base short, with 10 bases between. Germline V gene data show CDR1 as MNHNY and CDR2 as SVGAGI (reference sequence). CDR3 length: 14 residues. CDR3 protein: CASSYGVKSYEQYF. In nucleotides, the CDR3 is TGTGCCAGCAGTTATGGAGTGAAATCCTACGAGCAGTACTTC.

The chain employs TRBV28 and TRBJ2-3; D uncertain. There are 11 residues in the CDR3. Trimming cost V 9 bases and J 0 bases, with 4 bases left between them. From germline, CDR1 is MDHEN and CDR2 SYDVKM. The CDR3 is CASSSTDTQYF. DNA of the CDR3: TGTGCCAGTTCTAGCACAGATACGCAGTATTTT. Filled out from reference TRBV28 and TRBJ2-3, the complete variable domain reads DVKVTQSSRYLVKRTGEKVFLECVQDMDHENMFWYRQDPGLGLRLIYFSYDVKMKEKGDIPEGYSVSREKKERFSLILESASTNQTSMYLCASSSTDTQYFGPGTRLTVL.

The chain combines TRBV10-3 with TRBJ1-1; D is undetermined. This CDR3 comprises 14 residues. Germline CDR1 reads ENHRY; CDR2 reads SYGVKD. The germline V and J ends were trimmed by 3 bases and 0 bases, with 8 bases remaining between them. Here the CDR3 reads CAISERTVNTEAFF. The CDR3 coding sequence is TGTGCCATCAGTGAACGTACAGTGAACACTGAAGCTTTCTTT.

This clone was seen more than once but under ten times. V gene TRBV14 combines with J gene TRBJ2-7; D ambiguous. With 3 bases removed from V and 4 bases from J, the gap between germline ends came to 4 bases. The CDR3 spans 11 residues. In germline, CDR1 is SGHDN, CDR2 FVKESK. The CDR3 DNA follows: TGTGCCAGCAGCCACAGGTACGAGCAGTACTTC. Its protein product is CASSHRYEQYF.

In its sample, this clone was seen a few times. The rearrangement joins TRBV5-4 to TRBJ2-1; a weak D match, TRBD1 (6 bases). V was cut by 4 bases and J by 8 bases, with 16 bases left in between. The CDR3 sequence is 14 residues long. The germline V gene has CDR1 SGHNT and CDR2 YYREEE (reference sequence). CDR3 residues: CASSPRGGFDEQFF. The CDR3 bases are TGTGCCAGCAGCCCCCGTGGGGGCTTCGATGAGCAGTTCTTC.

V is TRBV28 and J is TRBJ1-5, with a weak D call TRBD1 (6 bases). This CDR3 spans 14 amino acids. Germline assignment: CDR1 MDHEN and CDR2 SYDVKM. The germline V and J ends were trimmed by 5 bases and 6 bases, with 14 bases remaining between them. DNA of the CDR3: TGTGCCAGCAGTCCGGGGGCCGGCCGTCAGCCCCAGCATTTT. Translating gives CASSPGAGRQPQHF.